These 32 T cell receptor beta chains were all obtained from the same sample, sequenced in a study of blood T cell repertoires in COVID-19. Some clones are missing from TCRdb's copy, which holds only in-frame ones; the method was immunoSEQ multiplex PCR. Of approximately 200,000 clones listed, roughly 94% are singletons. The sequenced sample consisted of peripheral blood. The source is a man aged 25 to 45 with COVID-19, enrolled during active disease.

This sequence joins TRBV10-3 and TRBJ2-3, with a tentative D call TRBD2 (5 bases). The CDR3 is 14 amino acids. Trimming left V 4 bases short and J 6 bases short, with 14 bases between. Germline V gives CDR1 ENHRY, CDR2 SYGVKD. The DNA for the CDR3 is TGTGCCATCAGTGTGAGGGATAGCGCGGATACGCAGTATTTT. It specifies CAISVRDSADTQYF.

The chain joins TRBV5-1 to TRBJ1-4; 7 nucleotides agree with TRBD1. CDR1 is SGHRS, CDR2 YFSETQ, per germline. With 4 bases clipped from V and 8 bases from J, the junction kept 11 bases outside the gene matches. The length of the CDR3 is 15 residues. The CDR3 region has the DNA TGCGCCAGCAGCCCGGACAGGTCTAATCGGGAAAAACTGTTTTTT. This codes for CASSPDRSNREKLFF.

The chain links TRBV19 to TRBJ1-3; D is ambiguous. The V and J ends lost 1 base and 0 bases respectively, with 4 bases between them. There are 14 residues in the CDR3. Per germline, CDR1 LNHDA and CDR2 SQIVND (reference sequence). This chain's CDR3 is CASSIAYSGNTIYF. In DNA, the CDR3 is TGTGCCAGTAGTATAGCGTACTCTGGAAACACCATATATTTT.

This sequence joins TRBV7-3 and TRBJ1-1, with D unresolved. V lost 2 bases to trimming and J lost 1 base, with 14 bases between them. Germline V gene data show CDR1 as SGHTA and CDR2 as FQGTGA. The CDR3 has 16 residues. CDR3 amino acids: CASSLCHGEENTEAFF. Here the CDR3 DNA reads TGTGCCAGCAGCTTATGTCATGGGGAGGAGAACACTGAAGCTTTCTTT.

The V and J genes are TRBV5-1 and TRBJ1-2; 7 bases map to TRBD1. Trimming at V came to 5 bases and at J to 9 bases, leaving 7 bases not matched to a gene. This CDR3 spans 12 amino acids. Germline lookup yields CDR1 SGHRS and CDR2 YFSETQ. The CDR3 DNA is TGCGCCAGCAGGGAACAGGGGACGCGCTACACCTTC. The encoded protein is CASREQGTRYTF.

The gene calls are TRBV19 and TRBJ1-1, with 8 bases lining up with TRBD1. J was trimmed by 7 bases and V by 4 bases; bases with no gene match: 2. The CDR3 consists of 12 residues. Germline V gene sequence: CDR1 LNHDA, CDR2 SQIVND (reference sequence). The CDR3 nucleotides are TGTGCCAGTAGTAAAGACAGGGGTGAAGCTTTCTTT. This encodes CASSKDRGEAFF.

The CDR3: CASSEVGHYAGNTIYF. The CDR3, as DNA: TGTGCCAGCAGTGAAGTGGGACATTACGCTGGAAACACCATATATTTT. The genes are TRBV6-1 and TRBJ1-3, with TRBD1 as a possible D gene (6 bases). CDR3 length: 16 residues. With 1 base removed from V and 2 bases from J, the gap between germline ends came to 12 bases. The germline V gene encodes CDR1 MNHNS and CDR2 SASEGT.

This clone was seen only once. V and J are TRBV12-3 or TRBV12-4 and TRBJ2-1; a weak D match, TRBD2 (6 bases). The V gene lost 3 bases and the J gene lost 6 bases, with 6 bases spanning the gap. This CDR3 comprises 12 residues. The CDR3 sequence is CASSLGGNEQFF. The DNA of the CDR3 is TGTGCCAGCAGTTTGGGAGGCAATGAGCAGTTCTTC.

The chain joins TRBV25-1 to TRBJ2-7, with a possible D match to TRBD1 (6 bases). Germline lookup yields CDR1 MGHDK and CDR2 SYGVNS. Deletions cut 4 bases from V and 2 bases from J, with 21 bases between. The CDR3 is made up of 17 amino acids. The CDR3, as DNA: TGTGCCAGCAGTGTTCTACCGGGACCACAGGGTCCCTACGAGCAGTACTTC. Translation: CASSVLPGPQGPYEQYF.

V usage is TRBV5-4 and J usage is TRBJ1-1, with TRBD1 as a possible D gene (5 bases). Trimming took 6 bases from V and 6 from J, leaving 15 bases between them. The CDR3 spans 13 residues. In germline, CDR1 is SGHNT, CDR2 YYREEE (reference sequence). The CDR3 nucleotides read TGTGCCAGCACCGATGCAGGGTTGGCTGAAGCTTTCTTT. This translates into CASTDAGLAEAFF.

This chain connects TRBV27 to TRBJ2-7, with D tentatively TRBD2 (6 bases). Per the germline V gene, CDR1 is MNHEY and CDR2 is SMNVEV (reference sequence). The V end lost 6 bases, the J end lost 0 bases, and 15 bases lay between the germline ends. There are 15 residues in the CDR3. The CDR3 bases are TGTGCCAGCAGAGGGACGGGGGTAAGCTCCTACGAGCAGTACTTC. Amino acids: CASRGTGVSSYEQYF.

The chain joins TRBV6-6 to TRBJ1-2, with D tentatively TRBD1 (5 bases). Trimming left V 4 bases short and J 0 bases short, with 12 bases between. In germline, CDR1 is MNHNY, CDR2 SVGAGI (reference sequence). This CDR3 has 15 residues. CDR3 sequence: CASSWSGTANYGYTF. The CDR3 DNA is TGTGCCAGCAGTTGGTCGGGGACTGCTAACTATGGCTACACCTTC.

This sequence joins TRBV18 and TRBJ1-3; no firm D call. The length of the CDR3 is 17 residues. Trimming cost V 1 base and J 4 bases, with 17 bases left between them. CDR1 is KGHSH and CDR2 is LQKENI in the germline V gene. The CDR3 DNA is TGTGCCAGCTCACCACGTATGGGAGATCTGAGGGGAAACACCATATATTTT. Translating it yields CASSPRMGDLRGNTIYF.

This clone was counted only a few times. The chain combines TRBV5-1 with TRBJ2-7, with D possibly being TRBD1 (6 bases). Per germline, CDR1 SGHRS and CDR2 YFSETQ. This CDR3 region has 16 residues. Trimming shortened V by 4 bases and J by 5 bases, and 22 bases separated the two germline ends. The CDR3 spells CASSPRGTGSENEQYF. The CDR3 nucleotides are TGCGCCAGCAGCCCCAGGGGTACGGGGTCTGAGAACGAGCAGTACTTC.

This clone was observed a few times. The chain joins TRBV7-9 to TRBJ2-2, with 8 positions matching TRBD2. Looked up from germline, CDR1 is SEHNR and CDR2 is FQNEAQ (reference sequence). The V segment lost 10 bases and the J segment 4 bases; nucleotides outside the gene matches: 8. CDR3 size: 14 residues. This CDR3 reads CATHPGGATGELFF. CDR3 bases: TGTGCCACCCATCCGGGGGGGGCCACCGGGGAGCTGTTTTTT. The full variable domain, with the rest looked up from reference TRBV7-9 and TRBJ2-2, is DTGVSQNPRHKITKRGQNVTFRCDPISEHNRLYWYRQTLGQGPEFLTYFQNEAQLEKSRLLSDRFSAERPKGSFSTLEIQRTEQGDSAMYLCATHPGGATGELFFGEGSRLTVL.

The chain links TRBV2 to TRBJ1-5, with 9 nucleotides matching TRBD1. The CDR3 covers 14 residues. The trim removed 6 bases at V and 5 bases at J, leaving 5 bases unmatched. In germline, CDR1 is SNHLY, CDR2 FYNNEI. The CDR3 reads CASRGGQGHQPQHF. The CDR3, as DNA: TGTGCCAGCAGGGGGGGACAGGGCCATCAGCCCCAGCATTTT.

The genes are TRBV7-6 and TRBJ2-5, with TRBD2 matching over 9 bases. Germline lookup yields CDR1 SGHVS and CDR2 FNYEAQ. V lost 1 base and J lost 1; bases outside the gene matches: 1. The CDR3 length is 15 residues. The CDR3 is CASSLGSGGQETQYF. CDR3 in DNA: TGTGCCAGCAGCTTAGGTAGCGGGGGCCAAGAGACCCAGTACTTC.

Only one count was recorded for this clone. The chain links TRBV7-6 to TRBJ2-4; 7 bases are a match to TRBD1. The V segment lost 5 bases and the J segment 10 bases; nucleotides outside the gene matches: 17. Germline values: CDR1 SGHVS, CDR2 FNYEAQ. The length of the CDR3 is 16 residues. The DNA of the CDR3 is TGTGCCAGCAGCCCCGGGACAGATAATTTTAATATGATTCAGTACTTC. Encoded protein: CASSPGTDNFNMIQYF.

The chain combines TRBV5-4 with TRBJ2-5, with 11 bases matching TRBD1. The germline V gene has CDR1 SGHNT and CDR2 YYREEE (reference sequence). Losses at the gene ends were 4 bases for V and 5 bases for J; bases not matched to a gene: 4. The CDR3 is made up of 14 amino acids. CDR3 DNA: TGTGCCAGCAGCCGGACAGGGGGCGAGGAGACCCAGTACTTC. It yields the protein CASSRTGGEETQYF. The full variable domain, rest sourced from reference TRBV5-4 and TRBJ2-5, is ETGVTQSPTHLIKTRGQQVTLRCSSQSGHNTVSWYQQALGQGPQFIFQYYREEENGRGNFPPRFSGLQFPNYSSELNVNALELDDSALYLCASSRTGGEETQYFGPGTRLLVL.

The chain carries TRBV29-1 and TRBJ2-1; TRBD1 is a possible D gene (6 bases). The CDR3 sequence is 15 residues long. Per germline, CDR1 SQVTM and CDR2 ANQGSEA. V gave up 2 bases and J gave up 1 base, with 12 bases separating them. For the CDR3, the DNA is TGCAGCGTTGAATATTTAGGACAGTCCTACAATGAGCAGTTCTTC. This sequence encodes CSVEYLGQSYNEQFF.

The chain has TRBV13 and TRBJ1-1, with D unclear. The CDR3 extends over 18 amino acids. Trimming took off 1 base at V and 3 bases at J, with 21 bases between the two ends. CDR1 and CDR2 (germline): PRHDT, FYEKMQ (reference sequence). The CDR3 sequence is CASSLVLQVVSSHTEAFF. The CDR3 DNA reads TGTGCCAGCAGCTTAGTTTTGCAGGTAGTATCGTCCCACACTGAAGCTTTCTTT.

The gene calls are TRBV19 and TRBJ1-5; the match to TRBD1 covers 9 bases. V trimming: 7 bases; J trimming: 5 bases; junction bases outside the gene matches: 6. Germline-derived CDR1 and CDR2 are LNHDA and SQIVND (reference sequence). The CDR3 loop spans 14 amino acids. CDR3 coding DNA: TGTGCCAGTACCCTCCGGGACAGGGATCAGCCCCAGCATTTT. Its translation: CASTLRDRDQPQHF.

Only a few counts were recorded for this clone. The chain is built from TRBV15 and TRBJ2-1; D not resolved. In germline, CDR1 is LNHNV, CDR2 YYDKDF (reference sequence). The CDR3 loop spans 13 amino acids. Deletions cut 0 bases from V and 5 bases from J, with 5 bases between. CDR3 protein: CATSRDQNNEQFF. CDR3 DNA: TGTGCCACCAGCAGAGATCAAAACAATGAGCAGTTCTTC.

This chain uses TRBV6-6 with TRBJ1-6; tentative D call: TRBD1 (5 bases). The V end lost 7 bases, the J end lost 7 bases, and 14 bases lay between the germline ends. The CDR3 runs to 14 residues. Germline V gene data show CDR1 as MNHNY and CDR2 as SVGAGI (reference sequence). The CDR3: CASNPTGQNSPLHF. Here the CDR3 DNA reads TGTGCCAGCAACCCCACAGGTCAAAATTCACCCCTCCACTTT.

Notes on this clone: At one boundary the junction diverges from the germline segment, which might be a read error. This chain connects TRBV18 to TRBJ2-1; 10 bases agree with TRBD1. The CDR3 is made up of 16 amino acids. Germline CDR1 reads KGHSH; CDR2 reads LQKENI. The DNA of the CDR3 is TGTGCCAGCTCGCCACCCTTGACAGGGGGCAGGGATGAGCAGTTCTTC. Translation: CASSPPLTGGRDEQFF.

This chain connects TRBV20-1 to TRBJ1-2; D is possibly TRBD1 (5 bases). From germline, CDR1 is DFQATT and CDR2 SNEGSKA (reference sequence). V was clipped by 7 bases and J by 10 bases, with 16 bases between them. The CDR3 has 11 residues. DNA of the CDR3: TGCAGTGTGTCGACAGTGGGTCTCTACACCTTC. This sequence encodes CSVSTVGLYTF.

This clone appeared a few times. The chain uses TRBV30 and TRBJ2-1; D might be TRBD2 (5 bases). The CDR3 totals 12 residues. Trimming removed 3 bases from V and 8 bases from J, with 11 bases in between. Looked up from germline, CDR1 is GTSNPN and CDR2 is SVGIG (reference sequence). CDR3 protein: CAWRTPRDEQFF. In DNA, the CDR3 is TGTGCCTGGAGGACCCCGCGGGATGAGCAGTTCTTC. Full variable domain (missing parts from reference TRBV30 and TRBJ2-1): SQTIHQWPATLVQPVGSPLSLECTVEGTSNPNLYWYRQAAGRGLQLLFYSVGIGQISSEVPQNLSASRPQDRQFILSSKKLLLSDSGFYLCAWRTPRDEQFFGPGTRLTVL.

This chain connects TRBV6-6 to TRBJ1-5, with TRBD1 matching 8 bases. V lost 8 bases, J lost 5 bases, and 5 bases stayed unmatched. The length of the CDR3 is 13 residues. Germline V gene sequence: CDR1 MNHNY, CDR2 SVGAGI (reference sequence). CDR3 residues: CASSPGGYQPQHF. CDR3 coding DNA: TGTGCCAGCTCTCCAGGGGGCTATCAGCCCCAGCATTTT.

The chain links TRBV6-1 to TRBJ1-5; weak D call: TRBD1 (6 bases). Germline V lookup: CDR1 MNHNS, CDR2 SASEGT. The CDR3 is made up of 17 amino acids. V lost 2 bases and J 0 bases, leaving 14 bases between the germline ends. The CDR3 DNA is TGTGCCAGCAGTGAAAGAGGACAGCTGTATAGCAATCAGCCCCAGCATTTT. Protein: CASSERGQLYSNQPQHF.

This chain uses TRBV2 with TRBJ2-6; TRBD2 matches at 12 bases. The germline gives CDR1 SNHLY, CDR2 FYNNEI. This CDR3 comprises 19 residues. The V segment lost 4 bases and the J segment 2 bases; nucleotides outside the gene matches: 9. CDR3 region: CASSGQPGLAGTGANVLTF. CDR3 nucleotide sequence: TGTGCCAGCAGTGGCCAGCCGGGACTAGCGGGTACTGGGGCCAACGTCCTGACTTTC.

The rearrangement links TRBV12-3 or TRBV12-4 to TRBJ1-1, with 7 bases identical to TRBD1. J lost 8 bases, V lost 6 bases, and 9 bases had no gene match. This CDR3 has 13 amino acids. CDR3 nucleotides: TGTGCCAGCAGCAGTGGACAGGCTGTAGAAGCTTTCTTT. It codes for CASSSGQAVEAFF.

The chain combines TRBV29-1 with TRBJ2-5, with 8 bases identical to TRBD1. The V and J ends lost 3 bases and 4 bases, in that order; junction bases with no gene match: 1. CDR3 length: 12 residues. CDR1 is SQVTM, CDR2 ANQGSEA, per germline. The CDR3 region has the DNA TGCAGCGTTGATACAGGGGGAGAGACCCAGTACTTC. It encodes CSVDTGGETQYF.